The rows below give T cell receptor beta chains drawn from one sample of a study of T cell changes during pregnancy in multiple sclerosis. The repertoire was sequenced with immunoSEQ multiplex PCR; TCRdb's copy has only in-frame clones and lacks some. Altogether tens of thousands of clones are present, around 90% being singletons, with the ten largest covering roughly 0.72%. The sequences come from CD4+ T cells from peripheral blood mononuclear cells, collected before pregnancy. The source is a female donor with multiple sclerosis, enrolled in a pregnancy study. CDR3s include the opening cysteine and the closing phenylalanine or tryptophan. D genes are given only for firm matches. Part of the rows lack a size; the others show once, few, many or a class for expanded clones.

J gene: TRBJ2-2
D gene: TRBD2
V gene: TRBV5-1
clone size: .
CDR3 DNA: TGCGCCAGCAGCTTGACGGCTAGCGGGAGGAGCGGGGAGCTGTTTTTT
CDR3 protein: CASSLTASGRSGELFF

J gene: TRBJ1-5
D gene: TRBD1
V gene: TRBV19
clone size: .
CDR3 DNA: TGTGCCAGTTCCGGGACAGGGGGAAATCAGCCCCAGCATTTT
CDR3 protein: CASSGTGGNQPQHF

J gene: TRBJ1-4
D gene: TRBD1
V gene: TRBV19
clone size: once
CDR3 DNA: TGTGCCAGTACCCGCGACAGGGTGTGGGCTAATGAAAAACTGTTTTTT
CDR3 protein: CASTRDRVWANEKLFF

J gene: TRBJ1-1
D gene: .
V gene: TRBV28
clone size: .
CDR3 DNA: TGTGCCAGCAGTTTGAGTTCGGCGGGGACGGGGTACACTGAAGCTTTCTTT
CDR3 protein: CASSLSSAGTGYTEAFF

J gene: TRBJ1-5
D gene: TRBD1
V gene: TRBV25-1
clone size: .
CDR3 DNA: TGTGCCAGCAGAAGACAGGGTGAAAATCAGCCCCAGCATTTT
CDR3 protein: CASRRQGENQPQHF

J gene: TRBJ1-1
D gene: TRBD1
V gene: TRBV5-1
clone size: medium-sized
CDR3 DNA: TGCGCCAGCAGCTTGTGGACAGGGGACACTGAAGCTTTCTTT
CDR3 protein: CASSLWTGDTEAFF

J gene: TRBJ1-5
D gene: .
V gene: TRBV28
clone size: few
CDR3 DNA: TGTGCCAGCAGTTCTTTTCCGAACAGTGGCAATCAGCCCCAGCATTTT
CDR3 protein: CASSSFPNSGNQPQHF

J gene: TRBJ2-7
D gene: TRBD2
V gene: TRBV5-4
clone size: .
CDR3 DNA: TGTGCCAGCACCCTCCTAGCGGGAGGGCCGGGCGAGCAGTACTTC
CDR3 protein: CASTLLAGGPGEQYF

J gene: TRBJ2-7
D gene: TRBD2
V gene: TRBV18
clone size: .
CDR3 DNA: TGTGCCAGCTCAGCGGGACTAGCGGGAGTCGGTGAGCAGTACTTC
CDR3 protein: CASSAGLAGVGEQYF

J gene: TRBJ1-4
D gene: .
V gene: TRBV10-3
clone size: .
CDR3 DNA: TGTGCCATCTCCCCGGAGAATGAAAAACTGTTTTTT
CDR3 protein: CAISPENEKLFF

J gene: TRBJ2-1
D gene: .
V gene: TRBV7-9
clone size: once
CDR3 DNA: TGTGCCAGCAGCTTAGCTGACGGTAGAGGTGAGCAGTTCTTC
CDR3 protein: CASSLADGRGEQFF

J gene: TRBJ1-3
D gene: .
V gene: TRBV6-5
clone size: .
CDR3 DNA: TGTGCCAGCAGGGAAGGAGCTGGAAACACCATATATTTT
CDR3 protein: CASREGAGNTIYF

J gene: TRBJ2-7
D gene: .
V gene: TRBV4-3
clone size: .
CDR3 DNA: TGCGCCAGCAGCCAAGACTGGGCAGGGACCTACGAGCAGTACTTC
CDR3 protein: CASSQDWAGTYEQYF

J gene: TRBJ2-1
D gene: TRBD2
V gene: TRBV6-5
clone size: .
CDR3 DNA: TGTGCCAGCAGTTACTCAGGACTAGCGGGAGGTGAGCAGTTCTTC
CDR3 protein: CASSYSGLAGGEQFF

J gene: TRBJ1-1
D gene: .
V gene: TRBV5-4
clone size: .
CDR3 DNA: TGTGCCAGCAGCGCGGGAGTTGGGTCCTCTGAAGCTTTCTTT
CDR3 protein: CASSAGVGSSEAFF

J gene: TRBJ2-7
D gene: .
V gene: TRBV5-5
clone size: .
CDR3 DNA: TGTGCCAGCAGCTTGAGGGCAGGGGACGAGCAGTACTTC
CDR3 protein: CASSLRAGDEQYF

J gene: TRBJ1-1
D gene: .
V gene: TRBV29-1
clone size: .
CDR3 DNA: TGCAGCGTTGGTCGGACAGTCATGAACACTGAAGCTTTCTTT
CDR3 protein: CSVGRTVMNTEAFF

J gene: TRBJ1-5
D gene: .
V gene: TRBV7-9
clone size: .
CDR3 DNA: TGTGCCAGCAGTCCGGGGGGGGCGATGTATAGCAATCAGCCCCAGCATTTT
CDR3 protein: CASSPGGAMYSNQPQHF

J gene: TRBJ1-5
D gene: TRBD1
V gene: TRBV2
clone size: .
CDR3 DNA: TGTGCCAGCAGGGACAGGGGCAAGTATTGGGGTCAGCCCCAGCATTTT
CDR3 protein: CASRDRGKYWGQPQHF

J gene: TRBJ1-5
D gene: .
V gene: TRBV6-1
clone size: .
CDR3 DNA: TGTGCCAGCAGTGAGGATAGCTTCAATCGGCCCCAGCATTTT
CDR3 protein: CASSEDSFNRPQHF

J gene: TRBJ2-7
D gene: .
V gene: TRBV21-1
clone size: .
CDR3 DNA: TGTGCCAGCAGCAAAACCGACAGGGTCTACTACGAGCAGTACTTC
CDR3 protein: CASSKTDRVYYEQYF

J gene: TRBJ2-5
D gene: TRBD2
V gene: TRBV2
clone size: .
CDR3 DNA: TGTGCCAGTCGGTTAGCGGGGTCCCAAGAGACCCAGTACTTC
CDR3 protein: CASRLAGSQETQYF

J gene: TRBJ2-1
D gene: .
V gene: TRBV19
clone size: .
CDR3 DNA: TGTGCCAGTAGTACCTCCCGAGGTTCAAGTGAGCAGTTCTTC
CDR3 protein: CASSTSRGSSEQFF

J gene: TRBJ2-2
D gene: .
V gene: TRBV7-6
clone size: .
CDR3 DNA: TGTGCCAGCAGCTCCCCTAGCGAGCGCACCGGGGAGCTGTTTTTT
CDR3 protein: CASSSPSERTGELFF

J gene: TRBJ2-2
D gene: .
V gene: TRBV7-6
clone size: .
CDR3 DNA: TGTGCCAGCAGCTCAAGGGGGGGAATGTCTGCCGGGGAGCTGTTTTTT
CDR3 protein: CASSSRGGMSAGELFF

J gene: TRBJ2-1
D gene: .
V gene: TRBV5-1
clone size: .
CDR3 DNA: TGCGCCAGCAGCTTGTATCACAGCGGAAGCTCCTACAATGAGCAGTTCTTC
CDR3 protein: CASSLYHSGSSYNEQFF

J gene: TRBJ2-6
D gene: TRBD2
V gene: TRBV19
clone size: .
CDR3 DNA: TGTGCCAGCGCGGGAGGGGGCTCAGGGGCCAACGTCCTGACTTTC
CDR3 protein: CASAGGGSGANVLTF

J gene: TRBJ2-1
D gene: .
V gene: TRBV5-1
clone size: .
CDR3 DNA: TGCGCCAGCAGCCAACACCGGAGCCCTGGGAATGAGCAGTTCTTC
CDR3 protein: CASSQHRSPGNEQFF

J gene: TRBJ2-7
D gene: TRBD2
V gene: TRBV29-1
clone size: .
CDR3 DNA: TGCAGCGCGCGGGGGGGGCCTTACGAGCAGTACTTC
CDR3 protein: CSARGGPYEQYF

J gene: TRBJ2-3
D gene: TRBD2
V gene: TRBV2
clone size: .
CDR3 DNA: TGTGCCAGCAGTGAAGTAGGACTAGCGGGGGATACGCAGTATTTT
CDR3 protein: CASSEVGLAGDTQYF

J gene: TRBJ2-3
D gene: .
V gene: TRBV2
clone size: .
CDR3 DNA: TGTGCCAGCAGTGAAGACCTCTCCAGGGGCACAGATACGCAGTATTTT
CDR3 protein: CASSEDLSRGTDTQYF